This T cell receptor beta chain was obtained from a study of tumor-infiltrating lymphocytes in primary liver carcinoma (dated by TCRdb to between 2016 and 2019). Concerning the study at large: Surgical resection was performed in China between 2015 and early 2016 on about 5 patients with histopathologically diagnosed primary liver carcinoma. A total of 35 or so specimens from 5 patients went through TCRbeta repertoire sequencing, namely 25 tumor regions, 5 adjacent noncancerous liver tissues and 5 peripheral blood samples. Across five regions of each liver tumor, along with adjacent normal tissue and blood, the study brought together TCRbeta repertoire sequencing, expression microarrays and whole-exome sequencing. Tumors of the five patients were stage T1-T3 N0M0 with maximum diameters of roughly 4.2 to 10 cm. Repertoires from technical replicates were highly reproducible, with mean shared-clone rates about 0.91 and correlation coefficients above 0.95. Of the five patients (three men and two women, aged 30 to 69 years), four had hepatocellular carcinoma and one had combined HCC and intrahepatic cholangiocarcinoma. Each sample produced roughly 3.65 to 8 million productive TCRbeta reads, and read depth showed no significant difference between tissue types.

Starting from 500 to 600 ng total RNA, TCRbeta-specific cDNA was produced by reverse transcription with a constant-region primer and ProtoScript II reverse transcriptase. Construction of the TCRbeta libraries relied on three nested rounds of multiplex PCR, following a slightly modified ARM-PCR procedure. Each of the first two PCR rounds ran for around 10 cycles using multiplex TRBV1-TRBV30 forward primers together with a Cbeta reverse primer. Sample barcodes and Illumina adapters were added in a final 25-cycle PCR with Deep VentR polymerase. Before sequencing, amplicons between 200 and 500 bp were purified from gel using a QIAquick gel extraction kit. TCRbeta amplicons were sequenced on an Illumina HiSeq 2500 with 250-bp paired-end reads. The paper's data handling went like this. Reads were quality-trimmed with Trimmomatic v0.33, and paired reads were merged with FLASH v1.2.11 to recover full CDR3 sequences. V, D and J germline segments were assigned to the rearranged TCRbeta sequences by MiGEC v1.2.1b. Clonotype statistics and Shannon-Wiener diversity indices were calculated with VDJtools v1.0.0. Except for diversity analysis, only each sample's 250 most abundant clonotypes were used in subsequent analyses to reduce sampling bias. Starting from the raw public reads, TCRdb applied fastp trimming at Q25, assembled clones with MiXCR and retained in-frame beta chains. Rows are combined by CDR3 protein, so each entry shows the most common genes and DNA. What appears here as the V and J calls and clone size reflects TCRdb's work, not the paper's. Across this sample there are 200,000 or so distinct CDR3 sequences, with 65% seen only once. The ten largest clones take up under 7.5% of the sample.

The germline V gene supplies CDR1 MNHEY and CDR2 SVGAGI. The CDR3 runs 13 amino acids, cysteine and phenylalanine included. Just CDR3 DNA is preserved here, 39 bases in frame from base 1. Trimming removed 11 bases from V and 0 bases from J, leaving 11 bases between the germline ends. Results the study describes overall, beyond this receptor: Compared with blood, tumors had a significantly larger share of the repertoire taken up by the top 250 clones (p = 0.039). Because the samples were bulk and unsorted, CD4+ and CD8+ T cell repertoires could not be compared. Consistent with antigen-driven expansion, pairs of tumor regions showed higher repertoire overlap (mean around 35%) than either tumor-adjacent pairs (roughly 17%) or tumor-blood pairs (roughly 14%). Because only the TCR beta chain was sequenced and unpaired alpha chains were not captured, true repertoire diversity is likely underestimated. Only a few patients were included in the study, and the authors note that the findings should be validated in a larger study.

Blood RNA was extracted from unsorted whole blood with TRIzol reagent; germline DNA came from the DNeasy Blood & Tissue kit. At the time of sampling, the patients had chronic HBV infection and had not received any treatment. Before surgery, four milliliters of peripheral blood were collected into K2EDTA tubes. With regard to this clonotype: Its recognized antigen is unknown. A read error may explain this, as a much larger clone is one base away.

This receptor was taken from a woman in her fifties or sixties with primary liver carcinoma and hepatitis B virus infection. The sequencing input was peripheral blood. The rearranged chain carries TRBV6-5 and TRBJ1-3; the D segment cannot be called with confidence. The CDR3 amino acid sequence is: CAGRDGSGNTIYF. The sequence in DNA is TGTGCCGGCCGCGACGGCTCTGGAAACACCATATATTTT.